The entry below describes one T cell receptor (beta chain). The method was immunoSEQ multiplex PCR; TCRdb's version includes in-frame clones alone and lacks a portion of them. The sample lists roughly 3,000 clones; roughly four fifths were seen once. Germline V CDR1 and CDR2: MDHEN, SYDVKM. With 0 bases removed from V and 7 bases from J, the gap between germline ends came to 4 bases. This CDR3 is built from 12 residues. The data were taken from a study of radiotherapy plus CTLA-4 blockade in lung cancer. J is TRBJ2-1 and V is TRBV28; no firm D call. The sample was tumor tissue, taken from a patient treated with radiotherapy plus ipilimumab. The TCR comes from a human donor with non-small cell lung cancer that progressed on radiotherapy plus ipilimumab. The CDR3 nucleotides are TGTGCCAGCAGTTTATGGGGGAATGAGCAGTTCTTC. Its protein product is CASSLWGNEQFF.